One sample yielded the 9 T cell receptor beta chains listed below, sequenced in a study of technical replicates of blood from several donors (TCRdb year 2017). Libraries were made using the immunoSEQ multiplex PCR assay. Not all clones reach the TCRdb copy of this immuneACCESS table, which keeps in-frame sequences only. Checked studies attribute under half of the gap to unresolved V genes and leave the rest unexplained. The sample table shows 65,000 to 80,000 clones, and approximately 93% are seen once. Clones ranked in the top ten supply approximately 0.4% of the sample. Source material: T cells isolated from PBMCs. Source of these receptors: a human donor in good health.

This sequence joins TRBV13 and TRBJ2-7; TRBD2 agrees at 13 bases. Losses at the gene ends were 5 bases for V and 3 bases for J; bases not matched to a gene: 10. From germline, CDR1 is PRHDT and CDR2 FYEKMQ (reference sequence). The CDR3 contains 17 residues. The CDR3 is CASSPRLAGGKFYEQYF. The CDR3 bases are TGTGCCAGCAGCCCGAGACTAGCGGGAGGCAAGTTCTACGAGCAGTACTTC.

V and J are TRBV6-1 and TRBJ2-7; 7 bases are shared with TRBD2. There are 13 residues in the CDR3. Germline CDR1 is MNHNS and CDR2 is SASEGT. V shed 8 bases and J 0 bases; nucleotides not matched to a gene: 4. Here the CDR3 reads CASGSSGSYEQYF. CDR3 DNA: TGTGCCAGCGGTTCTAGCGGCTCCTACGAGCAGTACTTC.

The V gene is TRBV4-1, the J gene TRBJ2-7; unclear D gene. The ends were cut back, 0 bases at V and 4 bases at J, with 16 bases in the middle. CDR3 length: 16 residues. Germline CDR1 is MGHRA and CDR2 is YSYEKL. The CDR3 is CASSQDPGNPLYEQYF. CDR3 sequence (DNA): TGCGCCAGCAGCCAAGATCCAGGAAACCCATTATACGAGCAGTACTTC.

The CDR3 loop is CASSEDLGRQTEAFF. The CDR3 bases are TGTGCCAGCAGTGAAGACTTGGGAAGACAGACTGAAGCTTTCTTT. The rearrangement uses TRBV6-1 and TRBJ1-1; maybe TRBD1 (5 bases). Germline loops: CDR1 MNHNS, CDR2 SASEGT. Trimming removed 1 base at V and 5 bases at J, with 14 bases between. The CDR3 has 15 amino acids.

CDR3 region: CASRAGDHEQYF. In DNA, the CDR3 is TGTGCCAGCAGGGCAGGGGATCACGAGCAGTACTTC. The chain employs TRBV7-6 and TRBJ2-7; a weak D match, TRBD1 (6 bases). The CDR3 contains 12 residues. Germline CDR1 and CDR2: SGHVS and FNYEAQ. Trimming left V 6 bases short and J 5 bases short, with 11 bases between.

The rearrangement joins TRBV27 to TRBJ2-7; 12 nucleotides agree with TRBD2. V lost 8 bases and J lost 3; bases outside the gene matches: 17. CDR1 is MNHEY and CDR2 is SMNVEV in the germline V gene (reference sequence). This CDR3 is built from 18 residues. The CDR3 is CASYTPLAGGHPYYEQYF. The DNA of the CDR3 is TGTGCCAGCTATACCCCTCTAGCGGGAGGGCATCCTTACTACGAGCAGTACTTC.

The chain employs TRBV7-2 and TRBJ2-5, with a weak D call TRBD2 (5 bases). The CDR3 consists of 14 residues. CDR1 is SGHTA and CDR2 is FQGNSA in the germline V gene. The germline V and J ends were trimmed by 2 bases and 9 bases, with 16 bases remaining between them. CDR3 sequence: CASSLWESEKAQYF. CDR3 DNA: TGTGCCAGCAGCTTATGGGAGTCCGAGAAGGCCCAGTACTTC.

This chain joins TRBV7-9 and TRBJ2-7, with a weak D call TRBD1 (6 bases). Germline lookup yields CDR1 SEHNR and CDR2 FQNEAQ (reference sequence). V dropped 2 bases and J dropped 3 bases, with 23 bases sitting between them. The CDR3 sequence is 18 residues long. The CDR3 reads CASSLKAAVDRNLYEQYF. As DNA, the CDR3 is TGTGCCAGCAGCTTAAAGGCAGCGGTTGACAGGAACCTCTACGAGCAGTACTTC.

This chain joins TRBV7-9 and TRBJ1-1; maybe TRBD1 (5 bases). The germline V and J ends were trimmed by 5 bases and 5 bases, with 12 bases remaining between them. The CDR3 length is 13 residues. Germline assignment: CDR1 SEHNR and CDR2 FQNEAQ (reference sequence). CDR3 sequence reads: CASSPPDKTEAFF. In nucleotides, the CDR3 is TGTGCCAGCAGCCCACCGGACAAGACTGAAGCTTTCTTT. Supplemented by reference TRBV7-9 and TRBJ1-1, the full variable domain reads DTGVSQNPRHKITKRGQNVTFRCDPISEHNRLYWYRQTLGQGPEFLTYFQNEAQLEKSRLLSDRFSAERPKGSFSTLEIQRTEQGDSAMYLCASSPPDKTEAFFGQGTRLTVV.